These 10 T cell receptor beta chains were all obtained from the same sample, sequenced in a study of T-cell reconstitution after alpha-beta-depleted transplantation in children. As it was prepared, the TCRbeta library received unique molecular identifiers. Each CDR3 protein gets one entry after TCRdb re-called the PCR reads with MiXCR. The sample has about 1,000,000 distinct CDR3 sequences, about 29% seen once. Material: PBMCs, mostly from graft donor cells, obtained 360 days after TCRalphabeta/CD19-depleted stem cell transplant. Receptors were obtained from a boy younger than two who had a stem cell transplant for SCID, so the T cells may come from the graft donor.

The rearrangement joins TRBV6-1 to TRBJ1-2; 8 bases match TRBD1. The CDR3 totals 13 residues. The J segment lost 4 bases and the V segment lost 6 bases, leaving 4 bases of the junction unmatched. Germline assignment: CDR1 MNHNS and CDR2 SASEGT. Here the CDR3 reads CASRGDRIYGYTF. CDR3 nucleotide sequence: TGTGCCAGCAGGGGGGACAGGATCTATGGCTACACCTTC.

The chain employs TRBV10-2 and TRBJ2-6; 9 nucleotides match TRBD2. The V and J ends lost 7 bases and 4 bases, in that order; junction bases with no gene match: 8. Germline lookup yields CDR1 WSHSY and CDR2 SAAADI. This CDR3 spans 16 amino acids. CDR3 nucleotide sequence: TGCGCCAGCACTAGCGGGGAGTCTTCCGGGGCCAACGTCCTGACTTTC. Amino acid sequence: CASTSGESSGANVLTF.

This chain uses TRBV11-1 with TRBJ2-7, with D possibly being TRBD1 (6 bases). The CDR3 is 15 amino acids. The germline V gene has CDR1 SGHAT and CDR2 FQDESV (reference sequence). V was pared by 6 bases and J by 4 bases, with 19 bases between. CDR3 amino acids: CASRRTGTKPYEQYF. Here the CDR3 DNA reads TGTGCCAGCAGGCGAACCGGGACAAAGCCTTACGAGCAGTACTTC.

This chain uses TRBV10-3 with TRBJ2-3, with 12 bases matching TRBD2. V lost 4 bases, J lost 3 bases, and 5 bases stayed unmatched. This CDR3 has 16 residues. Germline CDR1 ENHRY, CDR2 SYGVKD. The CDR3 spells CAISALAGGLTDTQYF. CDR3 DNA: TGTGCCATCAGTGCACTAGCGGGGGGTCTGACAGATACGCAGTATTTT.

The rearrangement joins TRBV7-9 to TRBJ2-4; D gene ambiguous. CDR1 and CDR2 (germline): SEHNR, FQNEAQ (reference sequence). This CDR3 has 16 residues. V gave up 1 base and J gave up 2 bases, with 12 bases separating them. The CDR3 sequence is CASSLDGYVTKNIQYF. DNA for the CDR3: TGTGCCAGCAGCTTAGACGGTTATGTAACCAAAAACATTCAGTACTTC.

This clonotype was seen only a few times. The chain links TRBV6-5 to TRBJ2-3; TRBD2 aligns across 7 bases. CDR1 and CDR2 (germline): MNHEY, SVGAGI. J was trimmed by 6 bases and V by 2 bases; bases with no gene match: 8. The CDR3 covers 15 residues. DNA of the CDR3: TGTGCCAGCAGTTACCGAGTGGCGGGGGACGATACGCAGTATTTT. It is translated as CASSYRVAGDDTQYF.

The rearrangement uses TRBV2 and TRBJ2-7, with a possible D match to TRBD1 (6 bases). Germline loops: CDR1 SNHLY, CDR2 FYNNEI. This CDR3 is built from 14 residues. V shed 7 bases and J shed 4 bases, with 17 bases lying between them. The DNA for the CDR3 is TGTGCCAGCACCTCAACAGGGCCACGTTACGAGCAGTACTTC. It yields the protein CASTSTGPRYEQYF. Drawing the rest from reference TRBV2 and TRBJ2-7, the complete variable domain is EPEVTQTPSHQVTQMGQEVILRCVPISNHLYFYWYRQILGQKVEFLVSFYNNEISEKSEIFDDQFSVERPDGSNFTLKIRSTKLEDSAMYFCASTSTGPRYEQYFGPGTRLTVT.

The rearrangement links TRBV4-1 to TRBJ2-7; 11 bases align to TRBD2. V lost 3 bases and J lost 2; bases outside the gene matches: 9. The germline V gene encodes CDR1 MGHRA and CDR2 YSYEKL. The CDR3 sequence is 17 residues long. Here the CDR3 reads CASSQYYASGGTYEQYF. Written as DNA, the CDR3 is TGCGCCAGCAGCCAGTATTATGCTAGCGGGGGGACCTACGAGCAGTACTTC.

The genes are TRBV20-1 and TRBJ1-2, with 9 bases lining up with TRBD1. V lost 6 bases, J lost 4 bases, and 9 bases stayed unmatched. Germline-derived CDR1 and CDR2 are DFQATT and SNEGSKA (reference sequence). The length of the CDR3 is 14 residues. This CDR3 reads CSASRGQGLYGYTF. CDR3 sequence (DNA): TGCAGTGCCAGTCGGGGACAGGGTCTCTATGGCTACACCTTC.

This clonotype was detected a few times. The J gene is TRBJ2-7, the V gene TRBV13; 9 bases are a match to TRBD2. CDR1 PRHDT and CDR2 FYEKMQ come from the germline V gene (reference sequence). The CDR3 totals 14 residues. The J segment lost 2 bases and the V segment lost 6 bases, leaving 5 bases of the junction unmatched. The CDR3: CASRRGGKAYEQYF. Here the CDR3 DNA reads TGTGCCAGCAGGCGGGGGGGAAAGGCCTACGAGCAGTACTTC.